A single T cell receptor beta chain is shown here with its context. Its target is unknown. Sequenced by immunoSEQ multiplex PCR; TCRdb stores in-frame clones only, minus some. There are 6,000 to 9,500 clones in the sample; roughly 85% occur only once, and more than 1.5% lies in the top ten. The sample is drawn from a study of PD-1 blockade in classical Hodgkin lymphoma. Across the whole study: Each patient was given nivolumab 3 mg/kg through a vein every 2 weeks.

Every patient was affected by relapse after autologous stem cell transplantation, while exposure to brentuximab vedotin was not uniform. Magnetic negative selection served to purify CD4+ T cells out of PBMCs that had been thawed. Study observations and caveats: It was CD4+ TCR diversity, not CD8+, that rose significantly by C4D1.

The starting material was CD4+ T cells from blood, obtained at baseline. The clonotype comes from a human donor with classical Hodgkin lymphoma.

The CDR3 coding sequence is TGTGCCAGCAGTCTTTTTACCCGGTACTTAGAAGGCTACACCTTC. Residues: CASSLFTRYLEGYTF. The genes are TRBV28 and TRBJ1-2; D remains ambiguous. The CDR3 is made up of 15 amino acids. V lost 5 bases, J lost 8 bases, and 21 bases lay in between. In germline, CDR1 is MDHEN, CDR2 SYDVKM.